The 5 T cell receptor beta chains in this list originate from one sample, sequenced in a study of T-cell reconstitution after alpha-beta-depleted transplantation in children. Unique molecular identifiers were built into the TCRbeta library. TCRdb fed the PCR reads into MiXCR, producing one record per CDR3 protein. The sample carries 300,000 to 400,000 distinct CDR3 sequences, less than 15% recorded once. The sample here was PBMCs, taken from the stem cell graft. The receptor set was obtained from a human donor who donated a stem cell graft to a child with Fanconi anemia.

V gene TRBV11-3 combines with J gene TRBJ2-1; weak D call: TRBD1 (6 bases). Per germline, CDR1 SGHNT and CDR2 YENEEA. The V gene lost 5 bases and the J gene lost 8 bases, with 10 bases spanning the gap. The CDR3 covers 12 residues. CDR3 coding DNA: TGTGCCAGCAGCGATGACAGGCATGAGCAGTTCTTC. Its protein product is CASSDDRHEQFF.

This rearrangement joins TRBV7-8 to TRBJ2-5, with D hard to call. The CDR3 covers 12 residues. Per germline, CDR1 SGHVS and CDR2 FQNEAQ. V gave up 5 bases and J gave up 5 bases, with 9 bases separating them. The CDR3, as DNA: TGTGCCAGCAGCGACTTCATGGAGACCCAGTACTTC. Its translation: CASSDFMETQYF.

This clonotype was counted only a few times. The chain combines TRBV12-3 or TRBV12-4 with TRBJ1-5, with a tentative D call TRBD1 (5 bases). The V gene lost 0 bases and the J gene lost 6 bases, with 12 bases spanning the gap. The CDR3 has 15 amino acids. CDR3 nucleotide sequence: TGTGCCAGCAGTTTAGCGACTCAGGGTACTCAGCCCCAGCATTTT. This sequence encodes CASSLATQGTQPQHF.

This clonotype was recorded only once. The rearrangement uses TRBV5-5 and TRBJ1-2; D might be TRBD1 (5 bases). Trimming removed 4 bases at V and 5 bases at J, with 12 bases between. CDR3 length: 13 amino acids. Germline V gene sequence: CDR1 SGHKS, CDR2 YYEKEE (reference sequence). The DNA of the CDR3 is TGTGCCAGCAGCATCGGGGCTTCTTATGGCTACACCTTC. Translation: CASSIGASYGYTF.

This clonotype was observed many times. The chain combines TRBV10-3 with TRBJ2-7, with D possibly TRBD1 on 5 matching bases. The CDR3 totals 13 residues. Germline CDR1 is ENHRY and CDR2 is SYGVKD. The V and J ends lost 5 bases and 5 bases respectively, with 13 bases between them. The CDR3 region is CAISSQQGHEQYV. CDR3 DNA sequence: TGTGCCATCAGTAGCCAGCAGGGCCACGAGCAGTACGTC.